This T cell receptor beta chain comes out of a study of PD-1 blockade in classical Hodgkin lymphoma. Study overall: Nivolumab was given intravenously to patients at 3 mg/kg every 2 weeks. Findings and caveats of the study: The baseline diversity of complete responders showed similarity to that of newly diagnosed patients. Exclusion removed patients who began nivolumab under 1 year after ASCT.

As regards this clone: What it recognizes is unknown.

This CDR3 spans 18 amino acids. The germline V and J ends were trimmed by 0 bases and 2 bases, with 21 bases remaining between them. Germline-derived CDR1 and CDR2 are SGDLS and YYNGEE. All the patients suffered relapse after autologous stem cell transplantation, and brentuximab vedotin exposure differed. The assay was immunoSEQ multiplex PCR, and TCRdb's table has in-frame clones only and misses some. The sample lists about 29,000 clones; approximately 81% were seen once. The sequence derives from a human donor with classical Hodgkin lymphoma. The rearrangement joins TRBV9 to TRBJ2-7; D may be TRBD1 (5 bases). The sample in question was peripheral blood mononuclear cells (PBMCs), obtained before the second cycle of nivolumab. The CDR3 protein is CASSVATGQLTPPYEQYF. The CDR3 coding sequence is TGTGCCAGCAGCGTAGCTACAGGACAACTTACCCCTCCCTACGAGCAGTACTTC.